The 12 T cell receptor beta chains below come from one sample, sequenced in a study of blood T cell repertoires in COVID-19. The table came from immunoSEQ multiplex PCR; TCRdb's copy has only in-frame clones and leaves some out. Here the sample spans 200,000 or so clones, roughly 90% being singletons. The sample consisted of peripheral blood. These receptors were taken from a woman aged 55-69 years with acute or convalescent COVID-19.

The chain carries TRBV28 and TRBJ2-7; 8 bases fit TRBD1. V was clipped by 3 bases and J by 9 bases; unmatched bases: 10. This CDR3 contains 14 residues. CDR1 and CDR2 (germline): MDHEN, SYDVKM. The CDR3 sequence is CASSFRRGLSAQYF. For the CDR3, the DNA is TGTGCCAGCAGTTTTCGCAGGGGGCTATCAGCGCAGTACTTC.

This chain links TRBV3-1 (or the pseudogene TRBV3-2) with TRBJ1-1; D might be TRBD1 (6 bases). CDR3 length: 15 amino acids. Germline CDR1 is LGHDT and CDR2 is YNNKEL (reference sequence). V lost 6 bases, J lost 1 base, and 15 bases lay in between. CDR3 sequence: CASSYRQVKNTEAFF. The CDR3 DNA sequence: TGTGCCAGCAGTTATCGACAGGTTAAGAACACTGAAGCTTTCTTT.

This clone was observed a handful of times. The genes are TRBV6-5 and TRBJ1-2, with TRBD1 matching 9 bases. The trim removed 7 bases at V and 6 bases at J, leaving 6 bases unmatched. This CDR3 region has 13 residues. Per the germline V gene, CDR1 is MNHEY and CDR2 is SVGAGI. The CDR3 is CASNDGTGNGYTF. DNA for the CDR3: TGTGCCAGCAACGACGGGACAGGGAATGGCTACACCTTC.

The chain recombines TRBV19 with TRBJ1-1; D remains ambiguous. V dropped 1 base and J dropped 7 bases, with 16 bases sitting between them. The CDR3 loop spans 15 amino acids. CDR1 is LNHDA and CDR2 is SQIVND in the germline V gene (reference sequence). The CDR3 loop reads CASSIGKATRLEAFF. The CDR3, as DNA: TGTGCCAGTAGTATAGGGAAGGCGACGCGACTTGAAGCTTTCTTT.

The chain uses TRBV27 and TRBJ1-2; D not certain. CDR3 size: 13 residues. With 5 bases removed from V and 8 bases from J, the gap between germline ends came to 15 bases. Germline CDR1 MNHEY, CDR2 SMNVEV (reference sequence). The CDR3: CASSRPNLPGYTF. CDR3 coding DNA: TGTGCCAGCAGTCGTCCGAACTTACCCGGCTACACCTTC.

This clone is categorized as medium-sized. The gene calls are TRBV2 and TRBJ1-1, with 7 bases that match TRBD1. The germline V gene has CDR1 SNHLY and CDR2 FYNNEI. V was clipped by 6 bases and J by 1 base; unmatched bases: 5. This CDR3 region has 14 residues. CDR3 protein: CASRWGQKNTEAFF. For the CDR3, the DNA is TGTGCCAGCAGATGGGGACAGAAGAACACTGAAGCTTTCTTT.

This clone was counted once. The chain employs TRBV27 and TRBJ1-6, with a possible D match to TRBD1 (6 bases). Per the germline V gene, CDR1 is MNHEY and CDR2 is SMNVEV (reference sequence). Between the trimmed V and J ends, which lost 6 bases and 7 bases, there was a span of 25 bases. The CDR3 length is 18 residues. CDR3 nucleotides: TGTGCCAGCAGCCATACCACCAGGGGCAGGGCCCCGAATTCACCCCTCCACTTT. Amino acid sequence: CASSHTTRGRAPNSPLHF.

This chain connects TRBV7-9 to TRBJ1-2; D is uncertain. Trimming shortened V by 5 bases and J by 1 base, and 8 bases separated the two germline ends. The CDR3 runs 13 residues. Germline V gene sequence: CDR1 SEHNR, CDR2 FQNEAQ (reference sequence). The CDR3 reads CASSADINYGYTF. Written as DNA, the CDR3 is TGTGCCAGCAGCGCAGACATTAACTATGGCTACACCTTC.

V is TRBV5-1 and J is TRBJ1-2, with TRBD1 as a possible D gene (6 bases). Germline V gene data show CDR1 as SGHRS and CDR2 as YFSETQ. The CDR3 runs 14 residues. Trimming removed 4 bases at V and 5 bases at J, with 15 bases between. As DNA, the CDR3 is TGCGCCAGCAGCGAGGGGCAGGGGCTTTATGGCTACACCTTC. This codes for CASSEGQGLYGYTF.

The gene calls are TRBV15 and TRBJ2-5, with D perhaps matching TRBD2 (6 bases). Trimming cost V 0 bases and J 1 base, with 12 bases left between them. Germline CDR1 LNHNV, CDR2 YYDKDF (reference sequence). The CDR3 is 16 residues long. The CDR3 here is CATSRDSRRVQETQYF. The CDR3 bases are TGTGCCACCAGCAGAGATTCACGGAGGGTCCAAGAGACCCAGTACTTC.

This chain joins TRBV5-4 and TRBJ2-2; 9 bases are a match to TRBD1. The CDR3 consists of 15 residues. Germline V gene sequence: CDR1 SGHNT, CDR2 YYREEE (reference sequence). V was clipped by 0 bases and J by 4 bases; unmatched bases: 1. CDR3 protein: CASSLEGQGTGELFF. In DNA, the CDR3 is TGTGCCAGCAGCTTGGAGGGACAGGGCACCGGGGAGCTGTTTTTT.

The chain has TRBV5-4 and TRBJ2-1, with TRBD2 matching over 13 bases. The length of the CDR3 is 15 residues. V shed 4 bases and J 6 bases; nucleotides not matched to a gene: 4. Germline V gives CDR1 SGHNT, CDR2 YYREEE (reference sequence). The CDR3 loop is CASSPGTSGANEQFF. CDR3 in DNA: TGTGCCAGCAGCCCCGGGACTAGCGGGGCCAATGAGCAGTTCTTC.